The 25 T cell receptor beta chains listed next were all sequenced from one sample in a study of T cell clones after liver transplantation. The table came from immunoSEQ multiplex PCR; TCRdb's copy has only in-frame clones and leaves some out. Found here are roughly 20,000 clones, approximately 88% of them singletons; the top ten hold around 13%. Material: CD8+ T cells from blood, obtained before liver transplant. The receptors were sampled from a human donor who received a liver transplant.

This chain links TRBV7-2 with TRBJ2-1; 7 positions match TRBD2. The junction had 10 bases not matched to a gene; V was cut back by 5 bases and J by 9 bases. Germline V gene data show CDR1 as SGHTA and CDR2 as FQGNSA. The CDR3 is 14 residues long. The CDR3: CASSPAGHGGEQFF. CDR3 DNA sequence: TGTGCCAGCAGCCCAGCGGGGCATGGCGGTGAGCAGTTCTTC.

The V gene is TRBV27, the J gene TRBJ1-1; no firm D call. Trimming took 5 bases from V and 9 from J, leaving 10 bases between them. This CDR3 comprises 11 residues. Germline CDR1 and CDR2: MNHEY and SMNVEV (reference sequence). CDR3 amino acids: CASSGDNQAFF. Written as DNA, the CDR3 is TGTGCCAGCAGTGGAGACAACCAAGCTTTCTTT.

The CDR3 region has the DNA TGTGCCAGCAGCCCTCTAGCGGGAGGGTACGAGCAGTACTTC. Protein: CASSPLAGGYEQYF. The chain joins TRBV27 to TRBJ2-7; 12 positions match TRBD2. Trimming removed 6 bases from V and 4 bases from J; junction bases left unmatched: 4. The CDR3 consists of 14 residues. Germline-derived CDR1 and CDR2 are MNHEY and SMNVEV (reference sequence).

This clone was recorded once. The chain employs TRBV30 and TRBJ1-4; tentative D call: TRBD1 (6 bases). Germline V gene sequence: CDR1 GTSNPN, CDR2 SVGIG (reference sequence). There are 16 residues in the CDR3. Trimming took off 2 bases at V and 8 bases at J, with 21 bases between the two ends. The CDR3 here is CAWSRDPTGLKEKLFF. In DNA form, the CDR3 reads TGTGCCTGGAGTCGGGACCCGACAGGTCTAAAGGAAAAACTGTTTTTT.

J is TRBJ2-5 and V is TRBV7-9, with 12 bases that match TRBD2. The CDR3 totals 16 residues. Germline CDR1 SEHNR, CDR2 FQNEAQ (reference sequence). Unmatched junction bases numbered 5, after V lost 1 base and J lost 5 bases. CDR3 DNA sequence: TGTGCCAGCAGCTTAGGACTAGCGGGAGTGGACGAGACCCAGTACTTC. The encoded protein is CASSLGLAGVDETQYF.

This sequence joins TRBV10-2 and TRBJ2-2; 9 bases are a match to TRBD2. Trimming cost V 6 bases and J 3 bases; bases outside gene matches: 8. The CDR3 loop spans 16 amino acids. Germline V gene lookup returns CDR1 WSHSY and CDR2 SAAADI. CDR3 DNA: TGCGCCAGCAGCGCCCTACTAGCGGGCCACACCGGGGAGCTGTTTTTT. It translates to CASSALLAGHTGELFF.

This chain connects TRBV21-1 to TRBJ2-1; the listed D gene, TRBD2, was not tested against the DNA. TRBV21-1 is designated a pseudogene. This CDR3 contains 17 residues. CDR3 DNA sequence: TGTGCCAGCAGCAAAATGAGATCGGGGCGGGAGCGCGGTGAGCAGTTCTTC. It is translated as CASSKMRSGRERGEQFF.

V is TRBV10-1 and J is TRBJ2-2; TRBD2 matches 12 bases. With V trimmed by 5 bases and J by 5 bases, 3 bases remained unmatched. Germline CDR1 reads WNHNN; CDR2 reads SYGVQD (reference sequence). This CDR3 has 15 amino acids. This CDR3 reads CASSLAGGPTGELFF. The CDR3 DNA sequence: TGCGCCAGCAGTCTAGCGGGAGGGCCAACCGGGGAGCTGTTTTTT.

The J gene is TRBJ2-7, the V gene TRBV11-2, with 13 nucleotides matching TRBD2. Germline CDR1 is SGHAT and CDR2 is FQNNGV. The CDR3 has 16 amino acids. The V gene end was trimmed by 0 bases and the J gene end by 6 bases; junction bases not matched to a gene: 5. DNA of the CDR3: TGTGCCAGCAGCTTAGAATTTGGACTAGCGGGAGTCGAGCAGTACTTC. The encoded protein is CASSLEFGLAGVEQYF.

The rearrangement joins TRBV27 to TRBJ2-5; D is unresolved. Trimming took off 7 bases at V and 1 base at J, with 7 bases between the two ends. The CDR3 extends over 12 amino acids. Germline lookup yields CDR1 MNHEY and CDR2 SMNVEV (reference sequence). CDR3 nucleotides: TGTGCCAGCACCGATTTCCAAGAGACCCAGTACTTC. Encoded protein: CASTDFQETQYF.

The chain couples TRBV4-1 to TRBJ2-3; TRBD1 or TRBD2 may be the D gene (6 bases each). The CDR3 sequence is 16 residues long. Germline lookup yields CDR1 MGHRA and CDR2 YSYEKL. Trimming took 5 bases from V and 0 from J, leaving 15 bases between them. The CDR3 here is CASSERGVPSTDTQYF. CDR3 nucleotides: TGCGCCAGCAGCGAGAGGGGGGTCCCTAGCACAGATACGCAGTATTTT.

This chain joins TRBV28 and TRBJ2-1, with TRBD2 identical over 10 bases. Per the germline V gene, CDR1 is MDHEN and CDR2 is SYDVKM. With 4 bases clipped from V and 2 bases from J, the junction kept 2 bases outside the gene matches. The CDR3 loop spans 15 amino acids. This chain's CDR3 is CASSSGLAAYNEQFF. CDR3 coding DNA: TGTGCCAGCAGTTCCGGACTAGCGGCCTACAATGAGCAGTTCTTC.

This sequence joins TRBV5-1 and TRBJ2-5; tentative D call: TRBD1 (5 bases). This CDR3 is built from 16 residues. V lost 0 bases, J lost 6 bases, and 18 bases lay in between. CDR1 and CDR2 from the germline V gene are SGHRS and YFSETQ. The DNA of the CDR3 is TGCGCCAGCAGCTTGGGCGAGACAGCTACACCAAAGACCCAGTACTTC. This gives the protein CASSLGETATPKTQYF.

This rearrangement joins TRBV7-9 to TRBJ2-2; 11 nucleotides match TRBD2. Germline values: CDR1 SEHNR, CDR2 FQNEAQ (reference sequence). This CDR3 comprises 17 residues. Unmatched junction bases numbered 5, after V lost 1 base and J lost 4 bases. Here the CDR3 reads CASSLGLAGTSTGELFF. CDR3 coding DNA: TGTGCCAGCAGCTTAGGACTAGCGGGAACGAGCACCGGGGAGCTGTTTTTT.

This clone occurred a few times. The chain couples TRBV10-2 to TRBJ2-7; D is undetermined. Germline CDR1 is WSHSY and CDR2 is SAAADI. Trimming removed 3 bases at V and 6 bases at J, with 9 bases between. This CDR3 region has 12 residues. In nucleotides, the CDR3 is TGCGCCAGCAGTGACGACGGCCCCGAGCAGTACTTC. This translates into CASSDDGPEQYF.

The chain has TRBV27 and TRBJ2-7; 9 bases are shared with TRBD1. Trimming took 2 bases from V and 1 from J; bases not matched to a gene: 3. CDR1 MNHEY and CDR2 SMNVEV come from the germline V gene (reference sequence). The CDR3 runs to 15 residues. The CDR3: CASSLRQGESYEQYF. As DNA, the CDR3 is TGTGCCAGCAGTTTAAGACAGGGGGAATCCTACGAGCAGTACTTC.

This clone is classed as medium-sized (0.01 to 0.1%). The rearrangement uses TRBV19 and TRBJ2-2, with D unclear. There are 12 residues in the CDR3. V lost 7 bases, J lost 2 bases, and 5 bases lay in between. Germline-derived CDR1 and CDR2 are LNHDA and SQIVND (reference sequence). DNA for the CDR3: TGTGCCAGTACCTCCAACACCGGGGAGCTGTTTTTT. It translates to CASTSNTGELFF.

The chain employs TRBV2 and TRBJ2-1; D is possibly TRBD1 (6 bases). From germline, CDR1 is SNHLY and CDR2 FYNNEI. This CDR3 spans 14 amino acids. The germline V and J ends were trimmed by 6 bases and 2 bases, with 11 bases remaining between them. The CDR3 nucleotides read TGTGCCAGCAGACAGGGTATGGCCTACAATGAGCAGTTCTTC. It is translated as CASRQGMAYNEQFF.

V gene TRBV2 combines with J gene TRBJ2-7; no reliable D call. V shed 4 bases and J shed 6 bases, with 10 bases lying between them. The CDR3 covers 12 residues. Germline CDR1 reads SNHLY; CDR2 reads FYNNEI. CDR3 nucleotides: TGTGCCAGCAGTGGTCTGCCGGGCGAGCAGTACTTC. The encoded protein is CASSGLPGEQYF. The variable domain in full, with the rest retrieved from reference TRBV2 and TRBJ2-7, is EPEVTQTPSHQVTQMGQEVILRCVPISNHLYFYWYRQILGQKVEFLVSFYNNEISEKSEIFDDQFSVERPDGSNFTLKIRSTKLEDSAMYFCASSGLPGEQYFGPGTRLTVT.

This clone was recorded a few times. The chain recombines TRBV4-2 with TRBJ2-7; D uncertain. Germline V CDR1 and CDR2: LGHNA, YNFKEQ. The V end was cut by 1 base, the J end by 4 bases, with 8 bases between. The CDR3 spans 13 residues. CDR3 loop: CASSQGSRYEQYF. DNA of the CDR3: TGTGCCAGCAGCCAAGGAAGCCGTTACGAGCAGTACTTC.

CDR3 in amino acids: CASNDESGEAFF. The CDR3 DNA follows: TGCGCCAGCAATGATGAGAGCGGTGAAGCTTTCTTT. V and J are TRBV5-1 and TRBJ1-1; D unresolved. Trimming took 6 bases from V and 7 from J, leaving 13 bases between them. The CDR3 is 12 residues long. The V gene's germline CDR1 is SGHRS and CDR2 YFSETQ.

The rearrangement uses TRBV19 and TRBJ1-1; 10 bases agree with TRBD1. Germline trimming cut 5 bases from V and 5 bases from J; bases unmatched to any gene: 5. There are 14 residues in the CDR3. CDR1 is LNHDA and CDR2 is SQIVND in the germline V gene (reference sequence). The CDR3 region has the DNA TGTGCCAGTAGTCTCGGGACAGGGGAGACTGAAGCTTTCTTT. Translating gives CASSLGTGETEAFF.

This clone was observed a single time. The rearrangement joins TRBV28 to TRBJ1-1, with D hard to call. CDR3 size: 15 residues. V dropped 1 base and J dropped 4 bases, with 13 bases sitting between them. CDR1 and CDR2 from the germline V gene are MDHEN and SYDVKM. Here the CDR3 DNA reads TGTGCCAGCAGTTTATTCGACATATCCGGCACTGAAGCTTTCTTT. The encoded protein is CASSLFDISGTEAFF.

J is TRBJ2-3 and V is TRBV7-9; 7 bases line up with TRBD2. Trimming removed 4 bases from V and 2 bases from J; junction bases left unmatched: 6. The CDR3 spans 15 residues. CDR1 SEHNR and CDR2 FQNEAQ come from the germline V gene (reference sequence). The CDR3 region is CASSSTGGNTDTQYF. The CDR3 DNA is TGTGCCAGCAGCTCGACCGGGGGGAACACAGATACGCAGTATTTT.

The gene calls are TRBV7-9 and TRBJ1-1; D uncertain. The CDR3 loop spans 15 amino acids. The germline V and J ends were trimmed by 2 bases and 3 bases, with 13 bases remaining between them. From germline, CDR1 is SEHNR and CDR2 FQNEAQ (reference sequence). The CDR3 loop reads CASSLKVWLDTEAFF. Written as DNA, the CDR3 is TGTGCCAGCAGCTTAAAGGTTTGGTTGGACACTGAAGCTTTCTTT.